This T cell receptor beta chain originates from a study of T cell responses to AZD1222 COVID-19 vaccine listed by TCRdb under 2021. Study-wide context: AZD1222 recipients whose second dose came at about 4 weeks and those whose second dose came at about 12 weeks were combined into one group, since spike-specific TCR depth and breadth did not differ between the two schedules. Trial participants were enrolled by age into 18-55, 56-69 and 70-plus year subgroups, with approximately 150, 30 and 60 TCR-sequenced participants respectively. TCR sequencing covered approximately 230 trial participants: roughly 200 given two doses of AZD1222 and 26 given two doses of MenACWY control vaccine.

The time point label, as the study defines it: baseline before first vaccination. The vaccinee samples were drawn from two UK trials, COV001 and COV002, one of which was a single-blind randomized controlled phase 2/3 trial testing AZD1222 (ChAdOx1 nCoV-19) in healthy adults. Trial participant PBMC samples were collected at day 0 and day 28 after the second dose for TCRbeta chain sequencing. Points the paper makes about the study in general: After two AZD1222 doses, both the breadth and the depth of spike-specific TCRs were significantly higher than at day 0 and than in MenACWY recipients. Reportedly, almost half of the unique spike-specific TCRs recognized epitopes lying outside the regions that are mutated in the B.1.351 and B.1.1.7 variants. CD4 TCRs associated with the vaccine covered the entire spike protein, and the dominant responses were in regions 160-218 and 743-854. In the small 56-69-year group, the increase in depth fell short of significance, most likely because of low power. Most participants were white British and females outnumbered males, and the authors suggested that clonal diversity may have been underestimated. Because no day 14 peak-response samples were available, the repertoires could be characterized only after the peak T cell response. Conclusions about previously exposed vaccinees are limited because only five to seven AZD1222 recipients were SARS-CoV-2 seropositive at baseline.

The CDR3 regions of human TCRbeta chains were subjected to immunosequencing. The study's processing was this. Repertoire TCRs were checked for matches against a reference library of SARS-CoV-2-specific TCRs that had been generated using the MIRA antigen-specificity platform. Breadth was defined as the fraction of unique TCRs that were SARS-CoV-2-associated. Depth was defined as the fraction of total T cells that were SARS-CoV-2-associated. Using the MIRA data, each spike-specific TCR was mapped to the spike region that the TCR reacts to and placed in a CD4 or CD8 class. Log10-transformed breadth and depth values were compared by one-way ANOVA with Sidak's multiple comparisons tests. The table comes from immuneACCESS by way of TCRdb, which keeps in-frame sequences with V and J called. Part of the clones is missing from these tables; in studies checked, under half for an unresolved V gene and the rest for unknown reasons. That table gives V, J and clone size, and the DNA gave D and trimming. The sample table records roughly 150,000 clones; around 84% of these occur just once. The ten largest clones add up to approximately 4% of the sample.

This clone appeared a single time. Its specific antigen is unknown. The sample holds no much larger clone one base away, and base qualities are not on file. The germline V gene encodes CDR1 SGHTA and CDR2 FQGTGA. V is reduced by 0 bases and J by 6 bases, leaving a spacing of 14 bases between them. The CDR3 spans 16 residues, from the cysteine through the phenylalanine. Only the CDR3 DNA is retained, 48 bases long and in frame from the first base. The chain is assembled from TRBV7-3 and TRBJ2-2; confidence is insufficient to name the D gene. The sample consisted of peripheral blood, taken on day 0 of AZD1222 vaccination. The TCR comes from an adult in good health. This receptor carries the CDR3 CASSLTTFGSPGELFF. The DNA is as follows: TGTGCCAGCAGCTTAACGACCTTTGGCTCCCCCGGGGAGCTGTTTTTT. The reference TRBV7-3 and TRBJ2-2 proteins fill in what lies around the CDR3, so the full variable domain reads GAGVSQTPSNKVTEKGKYVELRCDPISGHTALYWYRQSLGQGPEFLIYFQGTGAADDSGLPNDRFFAVRPEGSVSTLKIQRTERGDSAVYLCASSLTTFGSPGELFFGEGSRLTVL.